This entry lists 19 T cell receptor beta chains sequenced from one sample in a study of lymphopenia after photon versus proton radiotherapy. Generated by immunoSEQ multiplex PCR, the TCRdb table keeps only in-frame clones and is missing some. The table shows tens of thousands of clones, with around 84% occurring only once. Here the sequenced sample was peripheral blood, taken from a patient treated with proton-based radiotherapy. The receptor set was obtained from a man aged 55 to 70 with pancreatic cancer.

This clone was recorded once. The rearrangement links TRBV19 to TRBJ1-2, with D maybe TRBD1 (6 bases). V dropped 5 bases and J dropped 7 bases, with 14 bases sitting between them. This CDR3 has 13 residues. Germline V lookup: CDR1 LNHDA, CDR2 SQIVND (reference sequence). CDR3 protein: CASSRDIRFGYTF. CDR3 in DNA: TGTGCCAGTAGTCGGGACATTAGGTTTGGCTACACCTTC.

For the CDR3, the DNA is TGCAGCGTTGAACGGCAGGGGTCCGCCTACGAGCAGTACTTC. This encodes CSVERQGSAYEQYF. V is TRBV29-1 and J is TRBJ2-7, with D tentatively TRBD1 (6 bases). The V and J ends lost 2 bases and 2 bases respectively, with 13 bases between them. The germline V gene has CDR1 SQVTM and CDR2 ANQGSEA. This CDR3 region has 14 residues.

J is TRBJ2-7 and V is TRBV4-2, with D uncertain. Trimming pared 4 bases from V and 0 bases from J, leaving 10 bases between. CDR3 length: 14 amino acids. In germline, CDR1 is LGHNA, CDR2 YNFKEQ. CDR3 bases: TGTGCCAGCAGCCTCGGAACGGGCTCCTACGAGCAGTACTTC. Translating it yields CASSLGTGSYEQYF.

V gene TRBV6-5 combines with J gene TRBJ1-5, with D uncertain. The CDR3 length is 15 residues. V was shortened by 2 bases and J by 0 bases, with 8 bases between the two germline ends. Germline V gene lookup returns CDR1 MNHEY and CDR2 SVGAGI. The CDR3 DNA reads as TGTGCCAGCAGTTACGACGGGAATAGCAATCAGCCCCAGCATTTT. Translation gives CASSYDGNSNQPQHF.

CDR3 loop: CASSTGTSGRARETQYF. Written as DNA, the CDR3 is TGTGCCAGCAGCACCGGGACTAGCGGGAGGGCCCGAGAGACCCAGTACTTC. The chain joins TRBV28 to TRBJ2-5; 16 nucleotides agree with TRBD2. Germline V lookup: CDR1 MDHEN, CDR2 SYDVKM. V trimming: 6 bases; J trimming: 4 bases; junction bases outside the gene matches: 8. The CDR3 sequence is 17 residues long.

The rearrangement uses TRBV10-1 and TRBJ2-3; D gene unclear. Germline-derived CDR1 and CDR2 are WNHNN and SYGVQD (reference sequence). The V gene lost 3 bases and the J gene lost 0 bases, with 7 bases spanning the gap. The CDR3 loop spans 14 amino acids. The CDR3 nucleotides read TGCGCCAGCAGTGAACCTGCCAGCACAGATACGCAGTATTTT. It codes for CASSEPASTDTQYF.

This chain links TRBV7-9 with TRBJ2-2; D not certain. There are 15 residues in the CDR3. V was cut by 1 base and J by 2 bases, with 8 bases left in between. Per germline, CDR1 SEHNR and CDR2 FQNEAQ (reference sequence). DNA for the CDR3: TGTGCCAGCAGCTTAGGCCCGGGTAACACCGGGGAGCTGTTTTTT. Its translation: CASSLGPGNTGELFF.

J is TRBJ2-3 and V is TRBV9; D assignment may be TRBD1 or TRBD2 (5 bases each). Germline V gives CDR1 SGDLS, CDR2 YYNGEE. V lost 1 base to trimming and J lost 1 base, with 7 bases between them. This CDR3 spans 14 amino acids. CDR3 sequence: CASSVLGGTDTQYF. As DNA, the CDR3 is TGTGCCAGCAGCGTATTGGGGGGCACAGATACGCAGTATTTT. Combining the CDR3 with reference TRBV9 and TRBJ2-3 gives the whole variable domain DSGVTQTPKHLITATGQRVTLRCSPRSGDLSVYWYQQSLDQGLQFLIQYYNGEERAKGNILERFSAQQFPDLHSELNLSSLELGDSALYFCASSVLGGTDTQYFGPGTRLTVL.

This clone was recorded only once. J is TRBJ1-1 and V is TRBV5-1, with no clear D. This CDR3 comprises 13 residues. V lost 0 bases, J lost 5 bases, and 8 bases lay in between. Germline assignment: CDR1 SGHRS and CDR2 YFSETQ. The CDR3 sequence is CASSLADGTEAFF. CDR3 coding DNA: TGCGCCAGCAGCTTGGCCGACGGGACTGAAGCTTTCTTT.

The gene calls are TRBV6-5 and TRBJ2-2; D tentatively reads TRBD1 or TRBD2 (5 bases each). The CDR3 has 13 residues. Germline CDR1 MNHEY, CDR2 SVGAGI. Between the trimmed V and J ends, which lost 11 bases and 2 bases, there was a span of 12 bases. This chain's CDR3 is CAGGRINTGELFF. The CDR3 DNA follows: TGTGCCGGGGGTCGGATTAACACCGGGGAGCTGTTTTTT.

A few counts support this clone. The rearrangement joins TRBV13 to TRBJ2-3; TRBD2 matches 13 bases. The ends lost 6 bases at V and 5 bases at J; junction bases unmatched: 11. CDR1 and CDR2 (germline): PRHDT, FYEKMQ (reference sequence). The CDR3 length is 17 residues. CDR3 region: CASSSLAGGPKGDTQYF. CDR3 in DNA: TGTGCCAGCAGTTCACTAGCGGGAGGGCCGAAAGGAGATACGCAGTATTTT.

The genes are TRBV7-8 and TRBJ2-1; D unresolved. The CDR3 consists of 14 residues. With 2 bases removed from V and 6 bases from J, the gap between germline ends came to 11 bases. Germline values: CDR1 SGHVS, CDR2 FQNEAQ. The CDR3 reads CASSLHTSANEQFF. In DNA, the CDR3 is TGTGCCAGCAGCTTACATACATCCGCCAATGAGCAGTTCTTC.

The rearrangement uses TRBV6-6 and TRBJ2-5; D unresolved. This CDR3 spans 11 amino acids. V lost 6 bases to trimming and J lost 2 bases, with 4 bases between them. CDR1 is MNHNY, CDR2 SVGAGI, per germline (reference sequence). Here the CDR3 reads CASSPQETQYF. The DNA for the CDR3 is TGTGCCAGCAGCCCTCAAGAGACCCAGTACTTC.

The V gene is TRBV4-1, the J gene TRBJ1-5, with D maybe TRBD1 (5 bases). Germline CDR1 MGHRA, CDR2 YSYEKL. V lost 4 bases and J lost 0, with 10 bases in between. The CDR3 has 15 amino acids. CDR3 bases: TGCGCCAGCAGCCCGGGACTGAATAGCAATCAGCCCCAGCATTTT. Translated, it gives CASSPGLNSNQPQHF.

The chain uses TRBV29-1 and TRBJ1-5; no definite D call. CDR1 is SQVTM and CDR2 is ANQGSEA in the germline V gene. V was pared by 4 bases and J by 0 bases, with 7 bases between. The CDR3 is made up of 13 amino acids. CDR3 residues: CSVVVNSNQPQHF. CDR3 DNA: TGCAGCGTTGTAGTTAATAGCAATCAGCCCCAGCATTTT.

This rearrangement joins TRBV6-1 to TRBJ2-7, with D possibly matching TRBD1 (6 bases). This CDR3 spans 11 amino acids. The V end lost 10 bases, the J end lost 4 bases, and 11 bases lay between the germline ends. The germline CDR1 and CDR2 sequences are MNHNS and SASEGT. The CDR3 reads CATWGLYEQYF. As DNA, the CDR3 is TGTGCCACCTGGGGGCTTTACGAGCAGTACTTC.

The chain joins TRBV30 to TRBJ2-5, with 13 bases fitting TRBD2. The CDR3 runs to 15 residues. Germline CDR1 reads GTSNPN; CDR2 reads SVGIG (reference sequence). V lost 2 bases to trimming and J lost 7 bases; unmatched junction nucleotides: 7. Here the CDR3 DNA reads TGTGCCTGGAGTCCCCTTACTAGCGGGGGGGGGACCCAGTACTTC. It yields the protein CAWSPLTSGGGTQYF.

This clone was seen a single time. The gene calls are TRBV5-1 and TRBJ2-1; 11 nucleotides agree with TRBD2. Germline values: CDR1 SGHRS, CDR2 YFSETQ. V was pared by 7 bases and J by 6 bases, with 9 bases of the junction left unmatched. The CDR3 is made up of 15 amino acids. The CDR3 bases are TGCGCCAGCGCCCCGGGACTAGCGGCCTTCAATGAGCAGTTCTTC. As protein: CASAPGLAAFNEQFF. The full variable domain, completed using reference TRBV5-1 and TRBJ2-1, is KAGVTQTPRYLIKTRGQQVTLSCSPISGHRSVSWYQQTPGQGLQFLFEYFSETQRNKGNFPGRFSGRQFSNSRSEMNVSTLELGDSALYLCASAPGLAAFNEQFFGPGTRLTVL.

The CDR3 is CASRPGGTSTDTQYF. CDR3 nucleotide sequence: TGTGCCAGTAGGCCCGGTGGGACTAGCACAGATACGCAGTATTTT. This chain connects TRBV6-5 to TRBJ2-3, with D perhaps TRBD2 (6 bases). Trimming cost V 9 bases and J 0 bases, with 16 bases left between them. The CDR3 runs to 15 residues. The germline V gene encodes CDR1 MNHEY and CDR2 SVGAGI.